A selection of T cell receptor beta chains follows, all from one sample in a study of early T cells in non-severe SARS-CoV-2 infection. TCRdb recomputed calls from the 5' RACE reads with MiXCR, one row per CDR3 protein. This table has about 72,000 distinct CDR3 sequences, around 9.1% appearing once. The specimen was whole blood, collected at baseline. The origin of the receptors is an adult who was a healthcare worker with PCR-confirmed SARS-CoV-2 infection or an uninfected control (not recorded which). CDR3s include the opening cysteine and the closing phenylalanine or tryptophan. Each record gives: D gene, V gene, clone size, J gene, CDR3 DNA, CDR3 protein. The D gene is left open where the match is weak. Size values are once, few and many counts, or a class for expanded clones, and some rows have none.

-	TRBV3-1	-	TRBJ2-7	TGTGCCAGCAGCCAAGACGGGGGTCCGCGCGAGCAGTACTTC	CASSQDGGPREQYF
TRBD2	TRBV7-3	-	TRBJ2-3	TGTGCCAGCAGCCGACTTGTGGGCGGGGGGGTGGATACGCAGTATTTT	CASSRLVGGGVDTQYF
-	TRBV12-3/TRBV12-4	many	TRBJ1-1	TGTGCCAGCAGTTTATCGGTGCGTTTGAACACTGAAGCTTTCTTT	CASSLSVRLNTEAFF
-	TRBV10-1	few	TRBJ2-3	TGCGCCAGCAGTGAGCACTTCGATACGCAGTATTTT	CASSEHFDTQYF
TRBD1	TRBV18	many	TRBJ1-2	TGTGCCAGCTCACCCTCCCCGACAGGGGAATATGGCTACACCTTC	CASSPSPTGEYGYTF
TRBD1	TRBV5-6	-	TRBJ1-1	TGTGCCAGCAGCCGGACAGGGGGATCCACTGAAGCTTTCTTT	CASSRTGGSTEAFF
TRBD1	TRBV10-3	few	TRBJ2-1	TGTGCCATCAGTGAGTCGGGGACAGGGTTTTACAATGAGCAGTTCTTC	CAISESGTGFYNEQFF
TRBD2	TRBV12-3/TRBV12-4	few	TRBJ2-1	TGTGCCAGCGGAACTAGCGGGGGAGCGTACAATGAGCAGTTCTTC	CASGTSGGAYNEQFF
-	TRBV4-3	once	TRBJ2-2	TGCGCCAGCAGCCCAAATCTCCTCGACGGGAACACCGGGGAGCTGTTTTTT	CASSPNLLDGNTGELFF
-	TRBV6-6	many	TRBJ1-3	TGTGCCAGCAGTTACTACAGGGCCTCTGGAAACACCATATATTTT	CASSYYRASGNTIYF
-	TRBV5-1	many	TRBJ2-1	TGCGCCAGCAGCTTGAGCGTAGAGCAGTTCTTC	CASSLSVEQFF
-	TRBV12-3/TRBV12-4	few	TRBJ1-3	TGTGCCAGCAGTTTGATAGGGGCTGGAAACACCATATATTTT	CASSLIGAGNTIYF
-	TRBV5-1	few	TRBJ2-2	TGCGCCAGCTCGGGGGAGTCGGCCGGGGAGCTGTTTTTT	CASSGESAGELFF
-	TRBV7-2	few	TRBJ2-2	TGTGCCAGCAGCTTAGAGGGTTACACCGGGGAGCTGTTTTTT	CASSLEGYTGELFF
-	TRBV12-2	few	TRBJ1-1	TGTGCAAGTCGCTTAGATTCTACAACCGACACTGAAGCTTTCTTT	CASRLDSTTDTEAFF
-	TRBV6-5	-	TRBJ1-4	TGTGCCAGCAGTTACCATAGACAGACAACTAATGAAAAACTGTTTTTT	CASSYHRQTTNEKLFF
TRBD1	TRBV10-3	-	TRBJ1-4	TGTGCCAGCGGGACAGGGGAAGGGATTCCCTATGAAAAACTGTTTTTT	CASGTGEGIPYEKLFF
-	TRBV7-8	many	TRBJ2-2	TGTGCCAGCAGCTTAGTATCGGTTAACACCGGGGAGCTGTTTTTT	CASSLVSVNTGELFF
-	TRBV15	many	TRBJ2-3	TGTGCCACCAGCAGAGATCGCACAGATACGCAGTATTTT	CATSRDRTDTQYF
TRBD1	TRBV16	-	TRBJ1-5	TGTGCCAGCAGCCAACTAACAGGGGGCAATCAGCCCCAGCATTTT	CASSQLTGGNQPQHF
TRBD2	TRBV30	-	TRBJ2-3	TGTGCCTGGAGTGAGGTAGCGGGGACGGATTTT	CAWSEVAGTDF
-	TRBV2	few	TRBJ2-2	TGTGCCAGCAGTATGAATCAGGAGCTGTTTTTT	CASSMNQELFF
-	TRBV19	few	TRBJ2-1	TGTGCCAGTAGTATAGGGGGCTCCACCTACAATGAGCAGTTCTTC	CASSIGGSTYNEQFF
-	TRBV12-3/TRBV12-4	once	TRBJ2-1	TGTGCCAGCAGCGGAGATCCTGAGCAGTTCTTC	CASSGDPEQFF
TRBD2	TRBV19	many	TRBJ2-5	TGTGCCAGTAGTACTATTCGGGGGGAAGAGAGAGAGACCCAGTACTTC	CASSTIRGEERETQYF
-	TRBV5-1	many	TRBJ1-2	TGCGCCAGCAGCTTGGACGGCGGTGCTAACTATGGCTACACCTTC	CASSLDGGANYGYTF
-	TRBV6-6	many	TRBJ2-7	TGTGCCAGCAGTTACTCATCAGGGACCTACGAGCAGTACTTC	CASSYSSGTYEQYF
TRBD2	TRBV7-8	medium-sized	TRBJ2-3	TGTGCCAGCACCTGGGGGGGAGATACGCAGTATTTT	CASTWGGDTQYF
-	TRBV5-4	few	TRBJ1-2	TGTGCCAGCAGCTCGGGGACCCGATATGACCCTAGTAGCTACACCTTC	CASSSGTRYDPSSYTF
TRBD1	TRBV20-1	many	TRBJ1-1	TGCAGTGCTTCCCGGGACAGGGTGCAGAACACTGAAGCTTTCTTT	CSASRDRVQNTEAFF
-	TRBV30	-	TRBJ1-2	TGTGCCTGGAGTGAAGCCGGACAGCCTAACTATGGCTACACCTTC	CAWSEAGQPNYGYTF
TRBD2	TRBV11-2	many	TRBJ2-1	TGTGCCAGCAGACCACCGCCCAGCGGGGGGTCCTACAATGAGCAGTTCTTC	CASRPPPSGGSYNEQFF
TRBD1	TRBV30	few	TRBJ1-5	TGTGCCTGGAGTCCGGACAGGGAACAGCCCCAGCATTTT	CAWSPDREQPQHF
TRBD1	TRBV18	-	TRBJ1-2	TGTGCCAGCTCGAACCTCAGGGGGGGCTATGGCTACACCTTC	CASSNLRGGYGYTF
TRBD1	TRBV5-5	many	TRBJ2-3	TGTGCCAGCAGCAGGGACAGGAGCACAGATACGCAGTATTTT	CASSRDRSTDTQYF
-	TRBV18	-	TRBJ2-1	TGTGCCAGCTCACCATTTGCGGACGATCACAATGAGCAGTTCTTC	CASSPFADDHNEQFF
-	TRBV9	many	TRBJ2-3	TGTGCCAGCAGCGTAGGGACTGTAAGCGATACGCAGTATTTT	CASSVGTVSDTQYF
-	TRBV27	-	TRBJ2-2	TGTGCCAGCCGATTTGTCAGGAACACCGGGGAGCTGTTTTTT	CASRFVRNTGELFF
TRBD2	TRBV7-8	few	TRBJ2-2	TGTGCCAGCAGCTTTAGAGCGGGGCGTGACACCGGGGAGCTGTTTTTT	CASSFRAGRDTGELFF
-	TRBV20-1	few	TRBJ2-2	TGCAGTGCTAGAGGGCAGCCTTCTAGGACCGGGGAGCTGTTTTTT	CSARGQPSRTGELFF
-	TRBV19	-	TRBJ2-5	TGTGCCAGTAGTATAGATCTGGAGGAGACCCAGTACTTC	CASSIDLEETQYF
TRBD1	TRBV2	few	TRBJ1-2	TGTGCCAGCAGGATGGACAGGGGTGATCGTGGCTACACCTTC	CASRMDRGDRGYTF
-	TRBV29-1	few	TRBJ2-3	TGCAGCGTGGCGGTGGGGGCAGCTAGAGATACGCAGTATTTT	CSVAVGAARDTQYF
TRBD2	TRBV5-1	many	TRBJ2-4	TGCGCCAGCAGCCCGGGGGAGGGTTGGAGGAATGAGTACTTC	CASSPGEGWRNEYF